This T cell receptor beta chain was identified in a study of shared clonotypes between healthy human individuals. Study-wide context: Every donor yielded three CD4 naive, three CD4 memory, two CD8 naive and one CD8 memory plate. The study's findings and limits: Against clonotypes common to all four donors, non-shared ones had lower generation probabilities.

The V segment lost 2 bases and the J segment 1 base; nucleotides outside the gene matches: 5. CDR1 and CDR2 from the germline V gene are SGDLS and YYNGEE. The CDR3 length is 16 residues. Comments on this clone: Its antigen is unidentified.

The table came from immunoSEQ multiplex PCR; TCRdb's copy has only in-frame clones and leaves some out. The sample consists of roughly 2 million clones, approximately 96% of them appearing once. The J gene is TRBJ2-2, the V gene TRBV9; the match to TRBD1 covers 7 bases. The receptor's source is a man aged 18 to 29 in good health. The specimen sequenced was naive CD4+ T cells sorted from blood. Subset given: CD45RA+ positively selected. The CDR3 region is CASSVPRTGNTGELFF. The DNA for the CDR3 is TGTGCCAGCAGCGTCCCCAGGACAGGGAACACCGGGGAGCTGTTTTTT.